This TCR beta chain was found in a study of chemoradiotherapy in HPV16-positive cancers. Sequencing was performed with immunoSEQ multiplex PCR; in TCRdb, only in-frame clones are kept and a portion is missing. The table records several thousand clones, 81% of them present only once. The CDR3 covers 14 residues. CDR1 and CDR2 from the germline V gene are SGHKS and YYEKEE (reference sequence). The trim removed 5 bases at V and 2 bases at J, leaving 4 bases unmatched. V usage is TRBV5-5 and J usage is TRBJ1-1; 9 bases are a match to TRBD1. The sequence was obtained from a human donor with HPV-associated anogenital cancer. The sequencing used tumor tissue, collected from a patient who underwent chemoradiotherapy. The CDR3 region has the DNA TGTGCCAGCAGTCGGGGACAGGGAAACACTGAAGCTTTCTTT. Amino acids: CASSRGQGNTEAFF.